This TCR beta chain was observed in a study of blood T cell repertoires in COVID-19. Study information: Sample material is recorded as cDNA or gDNA derived from T cells, B-cell-depleted T cells, or PBMCs.

How the authors handled the data: From reference gene primer amplification, estimates of nucleated cell counts were derived. The assay was immunoSEQ multiplex PCR, and TCRdb's table has in-frame clones only and misses some. V and J calls plus clone size are reproduced from that table; the DNA served to infer D and trimming. The sample lists about 260,000 clones; over 80% were seen once. This CDR3 has 14 residues. Looked up from germline, CDR1 is MNHEY and CDR2 is SVGAGI. The V end was cut by 2 bases, the J end by 6 bases, with 14 bases between. The sample comprised peripheral blood. This sequence joins TRBV6-5 and TRBJ2-7; D is ambiguous. This TCR was recovered from a woman aged 40 to 50 who had recovered from COVID-19. This CDR3 is CASSYPQSILEQYF. The CDR3 DNA is TGTGCCAGCAGTTACCCCCAATCCATACTCGAGCAGTACTTC.